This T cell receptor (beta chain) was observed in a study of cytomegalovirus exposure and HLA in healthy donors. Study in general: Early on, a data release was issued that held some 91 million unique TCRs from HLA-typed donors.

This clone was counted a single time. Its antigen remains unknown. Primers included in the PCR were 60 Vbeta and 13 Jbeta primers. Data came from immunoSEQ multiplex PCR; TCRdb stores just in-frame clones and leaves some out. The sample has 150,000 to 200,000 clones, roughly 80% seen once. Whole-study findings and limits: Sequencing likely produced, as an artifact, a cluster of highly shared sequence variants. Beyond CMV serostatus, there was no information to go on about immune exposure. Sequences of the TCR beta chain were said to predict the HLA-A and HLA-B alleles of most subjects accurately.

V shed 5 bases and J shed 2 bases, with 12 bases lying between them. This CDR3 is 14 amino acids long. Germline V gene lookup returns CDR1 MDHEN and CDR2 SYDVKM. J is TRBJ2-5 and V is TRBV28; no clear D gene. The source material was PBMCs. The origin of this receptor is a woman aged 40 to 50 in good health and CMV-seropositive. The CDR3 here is CASSPPPPQETQYF. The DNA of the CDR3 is TGTGCCAGCAGTCCCCCTCCTCCTCAAGAGACCCAGTACTTC.